Listed below are T cell receptor beta chains from one sample, sequenced in a study of blood T cell repertoires in COVID-19. TCRdb's table, derived via immunoSEQ multiplex PCR, lists solely in-frame clones and lacks some. This table has 650,000 to 800,000 clones, just under 90% appearing once. Sequenced sample: peripheral blood. These receptors were taken from a woman aged 18-35 years with acute or convalescent COVID-19. The CDR3 runs from the conserved cysteine through the conserved F or W. A D gene is named only where the DNA matches it firmly. Clone size is not always given. Where it is, it says once, few, many or a class for expanded clones.

j_gene	d_gene	abundance	v_gene	CDR3aa	CDR3nt
TRBJ1-1	NA	once	TRBV15	CATSRGLTNTEAFF	TGTGCCACCAGCAGGGGCTTGACGAACACTGAAGCTTTCTTT
TRBJ2-3	TRBD2	NA	TRBV19	CASSTSWAGVDTDTQYF	TGTGCCAGTAGCACTTCCTGGGCGGGGGTTGACACAGATACGCAGTATTTT
TRBJ1-6	NA	NA	TRBV9	CASSAIQADSPLHF	TGTGCCAGCAGCGCGATACAGGCGGATTCACCCCTCCACTTT
TRBJ2-3	TRBD1	NA	TRBV11-2	CASSSRGTGSTDTQYF	TGTGCCAGCAGCTCCAGAGGGACAGGGTCCACAGATACGCAGTATTTT
TRBJ1-2	NA	NA	TRBV5-6	CASSLGVTYGYTF	TGTGCCAGCAGCTTGGGAGTAACCTATGGCTACACCTTC
TRBJ2-1	TRBD1	NA	TRBV7-9	CASSPGTGNEQFF	TGTGCCAGCAGCCCTGGGACAGGGAATGAGCAGTTCTTC
TRBJ1-2	NA	NA	TRBV5-5	CASSFNTWVPGDGYTF	TGTGCCAGCAGCTTCAACACCTGGGTCCCCGGGGATGGCTACACCTTC
TRBJ1-6	NA	NA	TRBV15	CATSRGVTEYNSPLHF	TGTGCCACCAGCAGAGGGGTGACGGAGTATAATTCACCCCTCCACTTT
TRBJ1-6	TRBD1	NA	TRBV6-6	CASSWLGGFNSPLHF	TGTGCCAGCAGTTGGCTAGGGGGCTTTAATTCACCCCTCCACTTT
TRBJ2-7	TRBD1	NA	TRBV6-2/TRBV6-3	CASSSLRTGKDEQYF	TGTGCCAGCAGTTCTCTGAGGACAGGGAAGGACGAGCAGTACTTC
TRBJ1-6	TRBD1	NA	TRBV27	CASTPGQGTSYNSPLHF	TGTGCCAGCACTCCCGGACAGGGGACCTCCTATAATTCACCCCTCCACTTT
TRBJ1-4	TRBD1	NA	TRBV5-6	CASSLAPGGNEKLFF	TGTGCCAGCAGCTTGGCGCCAGGGGGCAACGAAAAACTGTTTTTT
TRBJ2-5	NA	NA	TRBV7-9	CASSLRAQSETQYF	TGTGCCAGCAGCTTGAGGGCGCAAAGTGAGACCCAGTACTTC
TRBJ2-6	TRBD2	NA	TRBV7-8	CASSPGTSGYSGANVLTF	TGTGCCAGCAGCCCCGGGACTAGCGGGTACTCTGGGGCCAACGTCCTGACTTTC
TRBJ1-2	NA	NA	TRBV7-6	CASSPGTRLRGGYTF	TGTGCCAGCAGCCCGGGGACCAGGCTAAGGGGGGGCTACACCTTC
TRBJ1-4	NA	NA	TRBV30	CACRPGGEKLFF	TGTGCCTGCCGACCGGGGGGTGAAAAACTGTTTTTT
TRBJ1-1	TRBD1	NA	TRBV29-1	CSVLRTGNGEAFF	TGCAGCGTTCTCCGGACAGGGAATGGTGAAGCTTTCTTT
TRBJ2-3	TRBD2	NA	TRBV4-1	CASSFLAGGTDTQYF	TGCGCCAGCAGCTTTCTAGCGGGGGGCACAGATACGCAGTATTTT
TRBJ2-2	NA	NA	TRBV3-1/TRBV3-2	CASSRGDTGELFF	TGTGCCAGCAGCCGCGGGGATACCGGGGAGCTGTTTTTT
TRBJ1-3	NA	NA	TRBV5-4	CASRPQNSGNTIYF	TGTGCCAGCAGACCCCAGAACTCTGGAAACACCATATATTTT
TRBJ1-2	NA	NA	TRBV6-1	CASSERGLDSFVYGYTF	TGTGCCAGCAGTGAAAGGGGCTTAGACAGCTTCGTCTATGGCTACACCTTC
TRBJ1-4	NA	NA	TRBV5-1	CASSLELQGGGKKLFF	TGCGCCAGCAGCTTGGAGTTACAGGGCGGGGGGAAAAAACTGTTTTTT
TRBJ1-1	NA	NA	TRBV5-1	CASSLVSGVRGAFF	TGCGCCAGCAGCTTGGTGTCGGGGGTGAGGGGAGCTTTCTTT
TRBJ1-4	NA	NA	TRBV6-5	CASSTVFNEKLFF	TGTGCCAGCAGTACAGTCTTTAATGAAAAACTGTTTTTT
TRBJ1-2	NA	NA	TRBV7-3	CASSWGESYGYTF	TGTGCCAGCAGCTGGGGGGAGTCCTATGGCTACACCTTC
TRBJ1-2	NA	few	TRBV4-2	CASSQDPGNNYGYTF	TGTGCCAGCAGCCAAGATCCAGGGAATAACTATGGCTACACCTTC
TRBJ1-3	TRBD1	NA	TRBV7-6	CASSPQGPGNTIYF	TGTGCCAGCAGCCCACAGGGGCCTGGAAACACCATATATTTT
TRBJ1-1	NA	NA	TRBV5-1	CASSLEEINTEAFF	TGCGCCAGCAGCTTGGAAGAGATTAACACTGAAGCTTTCTTT
TRBJ1-1	NA	NA	TRBV27	CASSLVKNTEAFF	TGTGCCAGCAGCCTAGTTAAGAACACTGAAGCTTTCTTT
TRBJ1-5	NA	NA	TRBV4-3	CASSQEYESNQPQHF	TGCGCCAGCAGCCAAGAGTACGAGAGCAATCAGCCCCAGCATTTT
TRBJ1-2	NA	NA	TRBV6-1	CASSELVNYGYTF	TGTGCCAGCAGTGAATTAGTAAACTATGGCTACACCTTC
TRBJ2-2	NA	NA	TRBV30	CAWSRQKGLGYTGELFF	TGTGCCTGGAGTCGACAAAAGGGGTTGGGTTACACCGGGGAGCTGTTTTTT
TRBJ1-5	NA	NA	TRBV12-3/TRBV12-4	CASSPKGRGGVF	TGTGCCAGCAGTCCCAAAGGGAGGGGGGGAGTATTT
TRBJ2-3	NA	NA	TRBV28	CASSRKPDTQYF	TGTGCCAGCAGCCGCAAGCCGGATACGCAGTATTTT
TRBJ1-2	TRBD1	NA	TRBV3-1/TRBV3-2	CASTDRADGYTF	TGTGCCAGCACCGACAGGGCGGACGGCTACACCTTC
TRBJ2-2	NA	NA	TRBV27	CASSLWKTGLNTGELFF	TGTGCCAGCAGTTTATGGAAAACAGGGCTGAACACCGGGGAGCTGTTTTTT
TRBJ1-5	NA	NA	TRBV6-4	CASSGIGAPVCRQPQHF	TGTGCCAGCAGTGGAATTGGGGCCCCCGTTTGTCGTCAGCCCCAGCATTTT
TRBJ2-1	TRBD2	NA	TRBV20-1	CSASDPSGGWNEQFF	TGCAGTGCTAGTGACCCTAGCGGGGGGTGGAATGAGCAGTTCTTC
TRBJ2-3	TRBD2	NA	TRBV2	CASPPGLAGGPRTDTQYF	TGTGCCAGCCCCCCGGGACTAGCGGGGGGGCCCCGCACAGATACGCAGTATTTT
TRBJ1-1	NA	NA	TRBV21-1	CASSNQLRAFGEAFF	TGTGCCAGCAGCAACCAGTTGCGGGCCTTCGGGGAAGCTTTCTTT
TRBJ1-1	NA	NA	TRBV15	CATEVAGTEAFF	TGTGCCACAGAGGTAGCCGGAACTGAAGCTTTCTTT
TRBJ2-7	TRBD1	NA	TRBV19	CASSLSQTGVYEQYF	TGTGCCAGTAGTTTATCCCAGACAGGGGTTTACGAGCAGTACTTC
TRBJ1-4	NA	NA	TRBV5-1	CASSLGVGATNEKLFF	TGCGCCAGCAGCTTGGGGGTGGGAGCAACTAATGAAAAACTGTTTTTT
TRBJ2-3	NA	NA	TRBV24-1	CATSEGGGAGDTQYF	TGTGCCACCTCCGAGGGAGGGGGGGCAGGAGATACGCAGTATTTT
TRBJ2-7	NA	NA	TRBV7-2	CASSLGGAPYEQYF	TGTGCCAGCAGCTTGGGGGGGGCCCCCTACGAGCAGTACTTC
TRBJ1-2	NA	NA	TRBV24-1	CATSGFGAGRAGNYGYTF	TGTGCCACCAGTGGGTTTGGGGCAGGAAGGGCCGGCAACTATGGCTACACCTTC
TRBJ2-7	NA	NA	TRBV3-1/TRBV3-2	CASSQRPRDEQYF	TGTGCCAGCAGCCAGCGTCCCCGGGACGAGCAGTACTTC
TRBJ1-6	NA	few	TRBV27	CASSFAGSNSPLHF	TGTGCCAGCAGTTTTGCGGGGAGTAATTCACCCCTCCACTTT
TRBJ2-7	NA	NA	TRBV7-8	CASSLAAGAGTSYEQYF	TGTGCCAGCAGCTTAGCCGCTGGCGCGGGGACCTCCTACGAGCAGTACTTC
TRBJ2-7	TRBD2	NA	TRBV10-3	CAISGLVDEQYF	TGTGCCATCAGCGGACTAGTAGACGAGCAGTACTTC
TRBJ2-1	TRBD2	NA	TRBV11-3	CASSLTGTSVFF	TGTGCCAGCAGCTTGACCGGGACTAGCGTGTTCTTC
TRBJ1-1	NA	NA	TRBV6-5	CASSRGQLSTEAFF	TGTGCCAGCAGTCGCGGACAGCTCTCCACTGAAGCTTTCTTT
TRBJ2-3	TRBD1	NA	TRBV7-2	CASSLQGGTDTQYF	TGTGCCAGCAGCTTACAGGGGGGCACAGATACGCAGTATTTT